This T cell receptor beta chain is from a study of T cells in tuberculosis (dated by TCRdb to the late 2010s). Describing the broader study: In the study, CD1B tetramers and high-throughput TCR immunosequencing were combined to characterize T cells specific for the mycobacterial lipid antigen glucose monomycolate (GMM). In a South African clinical cohort, IGRA-negative adolescents, IGRA-positive adolescents with latent tuberculosis and adults with active tuberculosis were compared, with more than 8 people in each group.

What the study reported, not specific to this receptor: With the diverse GMM-specific repertoire as input, a classifier achieved roughly 89% accuracy (AUROC around 0.88), whereas GEM motif frequencies as input gave approximately 74% accuracy. Smaller NN-distances were partly driven by shorter CDR3-alpha lengths in active tuberculosis patients, and statistical significance was not reached for the TCR-beta difference. Clinical samples were chosen by availability of cryopreserved specimens, and active tuberculosis cases were adults while controls were adolescents. Active tuberculosis TCR-alpha repertoires showed smaller mean NN-distances to GMM-specific TCRs than IGRA-negative controls, suggesting clonal expansion of these TCRs.

At study entry, adolescents were screened for latent tuberculosis infection using a tuberculin skin test and the QuantiFERON-TB GOLD In-Tube IGRA. Unsorted cryopreserved PBMC were immunosequenced, covering on average around 94,000 T cells per clinical donor. Eleven high schools in the Worcester region of the Western Cape, South Africa, served as enrollment sites for adolescents aged 12 to 18 years. Around 10 adolescents infected with M. tuberculosis and about ten uninfected adolescents were chosen and matched for age and sex. Adolescent PBMC were isolated from freshly drawn heparinized blood by density centrifugation and cryopreserved. TCR libraries were generated with the immunoSEQ multiplex PCR assay, using TCR-beta and/or TCR-alpha/delta assays for each sample. The amplified TCR libraries were sequenced using the Illumina high-throughput platform. Per the original workflow: Clustering and dimensionality reduction relied on pairwise TCRdist distances among GMM-specific receptors from T cells that were either sorted ex vivo or expanded in vitro. Each clinical repertoire was scored by mean NN-distance, the average TCRdist to the nearest 10% of tetramer-positive reference sequences. GEM TCR motif frequency was calculated as the fraction of unique TCRs that matched known GEM sequences in V/J usage and CDR3 length. Linear discriminant analysis with leave-one-out cross-validation, implemented in scikit-learn, was used to classify active tuberculosis. TCRdb's version of the immuneACCESS table is confined to in-frame rearrangements and falls short of the full clone set. An unresolved V gene accounts for under half of the shortfall where checked; the remainder is of unknown origin. That table supplies the V and J calls and clone size; D and trimming were determined from the DNA. This sample lists fewer than 45,000 clones; over 90% were detected once. Together, the top ten hold around 7% of the sample.

As regards this clone: Which antigen it targets is not known. No much larger clone is present one base from it, and per-base qualities are unavailable.

V was cut back by 6 bases and J by 8 bases, leaving a gap of 11 bases between them. The cysteine opens and the phenylalanine closes a CDR3 of 12 amino acids. Of all the DNA, just the CDR3 is kept, 36 bases in frame from base 1. In the germline V gene (reference sequence), CDR1 corresponds to WNHNN and CDR2 to SYGVQD. The sequenced sample was PBMCs. This receptor was taken from a donor between 5 and 29 years old with latent tuberculosis or without tuberculosis infection. This receptor chain uses TRBV10-1 and TRBJ2-1; no D gene call is confident. This receptor has the CDR3 CASRVPGDEQFF. The nucleotide sequence is TGCGCCAGCAGGGTCCCAGGTGATGAGCAGTTCTTC.